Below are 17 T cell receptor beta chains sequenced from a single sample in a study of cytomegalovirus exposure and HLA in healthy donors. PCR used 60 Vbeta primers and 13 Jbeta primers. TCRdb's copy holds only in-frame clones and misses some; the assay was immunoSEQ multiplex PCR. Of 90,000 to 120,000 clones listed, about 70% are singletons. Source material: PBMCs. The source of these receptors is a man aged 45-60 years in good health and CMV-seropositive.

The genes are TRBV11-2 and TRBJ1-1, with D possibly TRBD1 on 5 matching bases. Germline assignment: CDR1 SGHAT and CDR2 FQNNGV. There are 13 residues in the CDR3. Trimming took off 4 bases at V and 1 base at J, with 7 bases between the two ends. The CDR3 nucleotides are TGTGCCAGCAGCTCCCAGGGGAACACTGAAGCTTTCTTT. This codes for CASSSQGNTEAFF.

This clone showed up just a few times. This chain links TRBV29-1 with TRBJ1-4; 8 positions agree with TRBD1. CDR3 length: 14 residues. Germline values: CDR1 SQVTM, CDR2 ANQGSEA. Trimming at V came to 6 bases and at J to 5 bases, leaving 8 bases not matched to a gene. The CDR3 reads CSVADRASNEKLFF. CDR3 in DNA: TGCAGCGTAGCGGACAGGGCCTCAAATGAAAAACTGTTTTTT.

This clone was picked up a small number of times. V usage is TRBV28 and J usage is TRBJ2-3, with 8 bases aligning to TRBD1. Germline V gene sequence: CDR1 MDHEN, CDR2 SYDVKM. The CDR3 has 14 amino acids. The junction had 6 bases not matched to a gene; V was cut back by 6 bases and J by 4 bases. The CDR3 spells CASRRTGNADTQYF. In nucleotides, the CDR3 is TGTGCCAGCAGGAGGACAGGGAACGCAGATACGCAGTATTTT.

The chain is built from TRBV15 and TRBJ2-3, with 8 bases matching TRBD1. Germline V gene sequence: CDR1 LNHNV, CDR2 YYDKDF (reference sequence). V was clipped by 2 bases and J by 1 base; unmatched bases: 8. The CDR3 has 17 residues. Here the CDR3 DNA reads TGTGCCACCAGCAGAAGGCGACAGGGGAAGGGCACAGATACGCAGTATTTT. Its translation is CATSRRRQGKGTDTQYF. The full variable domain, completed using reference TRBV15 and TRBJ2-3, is DAMVIQNPRYQVTQFGKPVTLSCSQTLNHNVMYWYQQKSSQAPKLLFHYYDKDFNNEADTPDNFQSRRPNTSFCFLDIRSPGLGDTAMYLCATSRRRQGKGTDTQYFGPGTRLTVL.

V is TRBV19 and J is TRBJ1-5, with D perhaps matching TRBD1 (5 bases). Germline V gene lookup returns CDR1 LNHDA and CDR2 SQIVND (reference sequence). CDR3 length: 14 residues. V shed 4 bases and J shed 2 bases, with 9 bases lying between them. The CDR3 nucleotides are TGTGCCAGTAGTACCCCGGGGGGCAATCAGCCCCAGCATTTT. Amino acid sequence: CASSTPGGNQPQHF. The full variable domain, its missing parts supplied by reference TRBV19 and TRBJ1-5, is DGGITQSPKYLFRKEGQNVTLSCEQNLNHDAMYWYRQDPGQGLRLIYYSQIVNDFQKGDIAEGYSVSREKKESFPLTVTSAQKNPTAFYLCASSTPGGNQPQHFGDGTRLSIL.

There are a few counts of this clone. The CDR3 is CASNHQGWSTELFF. DNA of the CDR3: TGTGCCAGCAATCATCAGGGGTGGAGCACCGAGCTGTTTTTT. V is TRBV21-1 and J is TRBJ2-2; the table assigns TRBD1, which was not confirmed against the DNA. TRBV21-1 is tagged as a pseudogene. The CDR3 sequence is 14 residues long.

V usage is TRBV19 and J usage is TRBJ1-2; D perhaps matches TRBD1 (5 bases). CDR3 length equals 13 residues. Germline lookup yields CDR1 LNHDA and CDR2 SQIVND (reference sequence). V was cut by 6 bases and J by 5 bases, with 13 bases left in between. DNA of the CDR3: TGTGCCAGTAGGGCGGGGACTGCGTATGGCTACACCTTC. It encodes CASRAGTAYGYTF.

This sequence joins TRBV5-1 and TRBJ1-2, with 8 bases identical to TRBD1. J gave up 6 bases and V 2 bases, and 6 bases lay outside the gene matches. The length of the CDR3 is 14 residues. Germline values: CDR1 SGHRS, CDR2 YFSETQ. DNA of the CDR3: TGCGCCAGCAGCTTTTCCGGGACAGGCGATGGCTACACCTTC. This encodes CASSFSGTGDGYTF.

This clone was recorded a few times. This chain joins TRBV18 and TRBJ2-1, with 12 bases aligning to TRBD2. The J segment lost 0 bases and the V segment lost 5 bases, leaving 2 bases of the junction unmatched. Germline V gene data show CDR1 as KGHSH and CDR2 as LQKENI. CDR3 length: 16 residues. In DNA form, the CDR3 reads TGTGCCAGCTCAGAACTAGCGGGAGGCTCCTACAATGAGCAGTTCTTC. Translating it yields CASSELAGGSYNEQFF.

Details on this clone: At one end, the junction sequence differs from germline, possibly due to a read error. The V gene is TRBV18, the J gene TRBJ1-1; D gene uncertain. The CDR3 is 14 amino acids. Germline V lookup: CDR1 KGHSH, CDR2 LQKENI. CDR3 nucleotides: TGTGCCAGCTCCCCACTCAGGCGGGGCACTGAAGCTTTCTTT. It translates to CASSPLRRGTEAFF.

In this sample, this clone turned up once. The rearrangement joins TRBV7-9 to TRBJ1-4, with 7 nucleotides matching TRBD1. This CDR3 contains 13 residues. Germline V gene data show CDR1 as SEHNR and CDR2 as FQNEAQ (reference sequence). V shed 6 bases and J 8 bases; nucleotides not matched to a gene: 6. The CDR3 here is CASSRAGGEKLFF. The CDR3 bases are TGTGCCAGCAGTCGGGCAGGGGGAGAAAAACTGTTTTTT.

The CDR3 sequence: CASSSSGGGSGNTIYF. As DNA, the CDR3 is TGCGCCAGCAGCTCCTCAGGGGGCGGCTCTGGAAACACCATATATTTT. This chain links TRBV5-1 with TRBJ1-3; TRBD1 agrees at 8 bases. Trimming took 3 bases from V and 0 from J; bases not matched to a gene: 5. The germline V gene has CDR1 SGHRS and CDR2 YFSETQ. The CDR3 has 16 residues.

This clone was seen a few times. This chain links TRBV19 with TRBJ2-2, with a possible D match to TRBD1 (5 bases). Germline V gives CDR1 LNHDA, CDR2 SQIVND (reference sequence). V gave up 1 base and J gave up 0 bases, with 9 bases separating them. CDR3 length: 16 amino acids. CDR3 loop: CASSIGPGTNTGELFF. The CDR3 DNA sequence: TGTGCCAGTAGTATAGGGCCAGGGACGAACACCGGGGAGCTGTTTTTT.

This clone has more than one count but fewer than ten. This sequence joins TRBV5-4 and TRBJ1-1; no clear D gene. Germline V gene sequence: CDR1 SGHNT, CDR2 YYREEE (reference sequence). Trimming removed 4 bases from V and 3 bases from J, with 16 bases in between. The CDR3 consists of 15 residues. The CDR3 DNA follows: TGTGCCAGCAGCGCCCTTCGGGGATTGGACACTGAAGCTTTCTTT. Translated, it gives CASSALRGLDTEAFF.

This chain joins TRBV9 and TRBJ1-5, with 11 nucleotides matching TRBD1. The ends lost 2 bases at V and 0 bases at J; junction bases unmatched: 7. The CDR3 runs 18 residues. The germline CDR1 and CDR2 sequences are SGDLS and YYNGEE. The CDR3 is CASSVGDRGAHSNQPQHF. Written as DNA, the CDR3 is TGTGCCAGCAGCGTTGGGGACAGGGGGGCCCATAGCAATCAGCCCCAGCATTTT.

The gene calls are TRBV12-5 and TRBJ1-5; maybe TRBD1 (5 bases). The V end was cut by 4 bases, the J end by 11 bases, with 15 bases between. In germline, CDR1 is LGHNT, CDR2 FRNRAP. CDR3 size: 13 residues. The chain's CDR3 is CASGSDISMTQHF. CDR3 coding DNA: TGTGCTAGTGGTTCGGACATCTCTATGACCCAGCATTTT.

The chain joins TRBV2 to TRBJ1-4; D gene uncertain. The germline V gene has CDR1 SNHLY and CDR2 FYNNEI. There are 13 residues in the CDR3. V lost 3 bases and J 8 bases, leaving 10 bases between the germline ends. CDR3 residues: CASSEGSGEKLFF. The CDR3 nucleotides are TGTGCCAGCAGTGAGGGAAGCGGAGAAAAACTGTTTTTT.